At least ten counts were recorded for the clone carrying this T cell receptor beta chain. The antigen remains undetermined. At one end, the junction sequence differs from germline, possibly due to a read error. This CDR3 has 17 amino acids. From germline, CDR1 is SEHNR and CDR2 FQNEAQ (reference sequence). This entry belongs to a study of breast tumors, draining lymph nodes, adjacent tissues. MiXCR, run by TCRdb on the multiplex PCR reads, gives a single entry per CDR3 protein. Of 200,000 to 300,000 distinct CDR3 sequences in the sample, 30% were seen once. Samples came from axillary lymph nodes draining the breast cancer. Overall study results and limits: Findings are consistent with lymph node origin and intratumoral expansion of most tumor T cells. Data only fit, rather than demonstrated, lymph node origin of most tumor T cells. Tumor TCR diversity was below lymph nodes but above nontumor tissue.

V usage is TRBV7-9 and J usage is TRBJ2-6; 7 bases are shared with TRBD1. The specimen was axillary lymph node tissue. The receptor was isolated from a female donor with breast cancer. Some clones in this sample may be carry-over from other donors' samples. The chain's CDR3 is CASSTGQRSSGANVLAF. CDR3 sequence (DNA): TGTGCCAGCAGCACGGGACAGAGAAGCTCTGGGGCCAACGTCCTGGCTTTC.